Shown below are 21 T cell receptor beta chains from a single sample sequenced in a study of T cells after yellow fever vaccination. TCRdb ran MiXCR on the 5' RACE reads and lists one entry per CDR3 protein. Of hundreds of thousands of distinct CDR3 sequences listed, roughly 11% are singletons. Material: PBMCs, obtained on the day of the first yellow fever vaccination. These receptors were obtained from a man between 18 and 29 years old who received the YFV17D yellow fever vaccine.

This CDR3 reads CSASPTGSNSPLHF. Written as DNA, the CDR3 is TGCAGTGCTAGCCCGACAGGGTCTAATTCACCCCTCCACTTT. The chain employs TRBV20-1 and TRBJ1-6, with 7 bases identical to TRBD1. This CDR3 has 14 amino acids. Germline V gene lookup returns CDR1 DFQATT and CDR2 SNEGSKA (reference sequence). With V trimmed by 3 bases and J by 6 bases, 5 bases remained unmatched.

This clonotype has only a few counts. CDR3 DNA: TGTGCCAGCAGCTTCAACTCCCCCCCGGGGGTCTACGAGCAGTACTTC. Translated: CASSFNSPPGVYEQYF. The chain carries TRBV7-2 and TRBJ2-7, with D maybe TRBD2 (6 bases). Between the trimmed V and J ends, which lost 3 bases and 3 bases, there was a span of 18 bases. The CDR3 extends over 16 amino acids. Germline lookup yields CDR1 SGHTA and CDR2 FQGNSA.

The chain joins TRBV12-3 or TRBV12-4 to TRBJ1-4; no clear D. The CDR3 totals 16 residues. V dropped 6 bases and J dropped 0 bases, with 14 bases sitting between them. For the CDR3, the DNA is TGTGCCAGCAGCCCCCGGACGGACTCAACTAATGAAAAACTGTTTTTT. As protein: CASSPRTDSTNEKLFF.

A few counts support this clonotype. The chain uses TRBV28 and TRBJ2-1; 9 nucleotides align to TRBD1. From germline, CDR1 is MDHEN and CDR2 SYDVKM. V was pared by 4 bases and J by 4 bases, with 8 bases of the junction left unmatched. This CDR3 has 16 amino acids. CDR3 coding DNA: TGTGCCAGCAGTTCAGCCGGGACAGGGCAGTACAATGAGCAGTTCTTC. Translating gives CASSSAGTGQYNEQFF.

This clonotype was detected only once. This chain uses TRBV28 with TRBJ2-6; 7 bases map to TRBD2. Germline values: CDR1 MDHEN, CDR2 SYDVKM. The CDR3 totals 15 residues. V was clipped by 5 bases and J by 2 bases; unmatched bases: 3. CDR3 amino acids: CASSGGVAGANVLTF. DNA for the CDR3: TGTGCCAGCAGTGGGGGGGTCGCTGGGGCCAACGTCCTGACTTTC.

This clonotype was counted a few times. V is TRBV2 and J is TRBJ2-1; D is perhaps TRBD2 (7 bases). CDR1 and CDR2 from the germline V gene are SNHLY and FYNNEI. This CDR3 is built from 14 residues. Trimming shortened V by 4 bases and J by 8 bases, and 15 bases separated the two germline ends. The CDR3 nucleotides are TGTGCCAGCAGTGGAGGGGGGGGTTGGGATGAGCAGTTCTTC. This sequence encodes CASSGGGGWDEQFF.

The V gene is TRBV27, the J gene TRBJ1-1, with a weak D call TRBD1 (5 bases). Between the trimmed V and J ends, which lost 4 bases and 6 bases, there was a span of 15 bases. The CDR3 has 14 amino acids. Germline V gene data show CDR1 as MNHEY and CDR2 as SMNVEV (reference sequence). This CDR3 is CASSWVGGAPEAFF. The CDR3 nucleotides read TGTGCCAGCAGTTGGGTGGGAGGGGCCCCTGAAGCTTTCTTT.

Only a few counts were recorded for this clonotype. V usage is TRBV5-4 and J usage is TRBJ2-1; 12 bases map to TRBD2. The germline CDR1 and CDR2 sequences are SGHNT and YYREEE (reference sequence). The CDR3 sequence is 15 residues long. The ends lost 5 bases at V and 6 bases at J; junction bases unmatched: 6. The CDR3 spells CASSLAGGPVNEQFF. In DNA form, the CDR3 reads TGTGCCAGCAGTCTAGCGGGGGGGCCGGTCAATGAGCAGTTCTTC.

This clonotype was detected only a few times. The V call is TRBV12-3 or TRBV12-4, the J call TRBJ2-5, with 8 bases matching TRBD2. V gave up 7 bases and J gave up 2 bases; unmatched junction bases: 3. This CDR3 region has 13 residues. CDR3 DNA sequence: TGTGCCAGCACGGGGGGGGGTCAAGAGACCCAGTACTTC. This translates into CASTGGGQETQYF.

There are a few counts of this clonotype. The rearrangement uses TRBV20-1 and TRBJ1-1; TRBD1 might be the D (5 bases). The CDR3 contains 15 residues. Trimming removed 3 bases at V and 8 bases at J, with 22 bases between. Per germline, CDR1 DFQATT and CDR2 SNEGSKA (reference sequence). CDR3 residues: CSARGTALSGSEAFF. As DNA, the CDR3 is TGCAGTGCTAGGGGGACGGCCCTCTCAGGCTCAGAAGCTTTCTTT.

This clonotype was recorded a few times. The CDR3 nucleotides read TGTGCCAGCAGCCAAGAACCCATGAACACTGAAGCTTTCTTT. This gives the protein CASSQEPMNTEAFF. The chain combines TRBV3-1 with TRBJ1-1; D ambiguous. This CDR3 has 14 residues. The V and J ends lost 0 bases and 0 bases respectively, with 5 bases between them. Looked up from germline, CDR1 is LGHDT and CDR2 is YNNKEL (reference sequence).

This clonotype showed up many times. The chain has TRBV12-3 or TRBV12-4 and TRBJ2-1, with TRBD2 identical over 8 bases. The CDR3 runs 15 residues. Trimming removed 6 bases from V and 7 bases from J; junction bases left unmatched: 11. The CDR3 is CASREPSGGGNEQFF. Here the CDR3 DNA reads TGTGCCAGCAGGGAACCCAGCGGGGGCGGGAATGAGCAGTTCTTC.

The chain links TRBV20-1 to TRBJ2-1, with D possibly being TRBD2 (6 bases). Per the germline V gene, CDR1 is DFQATT and CDR2 is SNEGSKA (reference sequence). This CDR3 is 13 amino acids long. Trimming shortened V by 8 bases and J by 7 bases, and 18 bases separated the two germline ends. The CDR3 bases are TGCAGTCCGTTACCGCCAGGACTAAATGAGCAGTTCTTC. Translated: CSPLPPGLNEQFF.

This clonotype was recorded many times. The V and J genes are TRBV7-9 and TRBJ1-2, with 7 bases fitting TRBD1. The V segment lost 3 bases and the J segment 5 bases; nucleotides outside the gene matches: 9. Germline V lookup: CDR1 SEHNR, CDR2 FQNEAQ (reference sequence). This CDR3 comprises 15 residues. CDR3 residues: CASSFGRGGAYGYTF. The DNA of the CDR3 is TGTGCCAGCAGCTTTGGGAGAGGGGGCGCTTATGGCTACACCTTC. Full variable domain (missing parts from reference TRBV7-9 and TRBJ1-2): DTGVSQNPRHKITKRGQNVTFRCDPISEHNRLYWYRQTLGQGPEFLTYFQNEAQLEKSRLLSDRFSAERPKGSFSTLEIQRTEQGDSAMYLCASSFGRGGAYGYTFGSGTRLTVV.

Only a few counts were recorded for this clonotype. V and J are TRBV7-2 and TRBJ1-5; D unresolved. CDR3 length: 13 residues. V was shortened by 3 bases and J by 1 base, with 4 bases between the two germline ends. The V gene's germline CDR1 is SGHTA and CDR2 FQGNSA. The CDR3 sequence: CASSFWSNQPQHF. DNA for the CDR3: TGTGCCAGCAGCTTTTGGAGCAATCAGCCCCAGCATTTT.

This clonotype was recorded at least ten times. The chain recombines TRBV7-8 with TRBJ2-2; the D gene is possibly TRBD1 (5 bases). Trimming pared 3 bases from V and 4 bases from J, leaving 12 bases between. The CDR3 has 15 amino acids. CDR1 is SGHVS and CDR2 is FQNEAQ in the germline V gene. The CDR3 nucleotides read TGTGCCAGCAGCTTTAACGTCCAGGGCACCGGGGAGCTGTTTTTT. Translating gives CASSFNVQGTGELFF.

The genes are TRBV30 and TRBJ1-6; D gene uncertain. With 7 bases removed from V and 9 bases from J, the gap between germline ends came to 13 bases. Germline V lookup: CDR1 GTSNPN, CDR2 SVGIG (reference sequence). The CDR3 contains 12 residues. This CDR3 is CAYLGPASPLHF. CDR3 coding DNA: TGTGCCTACTTAGGCCCCGCTTCACCCCTCCACTTT. Drawing the rest from reference TRBV30 and TRBJ1-6, the complete variable domain is SQTIHQWPATLVQPVGSPLSLECTVEGTSNPNLYWYRQAAGRGLQLLFYSVGIGQISSEVPQNLSASRPQDRQFILSSKKLLLSDSGFYLCAYLGPASPLHFGNGTRLTVT.

This clonotype was counted a few times. V and J are TRBV7-9 and TRBJ2-3; 8 nucleotides line up with TRBD2. After removal of 9 bases from V and 2 bases from J, the junction contained 1 base not matched to a gene. Germline CDR1 is SEHNR and CDR2 is FQNEAQ (reference sequence). The CDR3 loop spans 12 amino acids. This CDR3 reads CARAGATDTQYF. The DNA for the CDR3 is TGTGCCAGAGCGGGGGCCACAGATACGCAGTATTTT. The entire variable domain, with the rest obtained from reference TRBV7-9 and TRBJ2-3, is as follows: DTGVSQNPRHKITKRGQNVTFRCDPISEHNRLYWYRQTLGQGPEFLTYFQNEAQLEKSRLLSDRFSAERPKGSFSTLEIQRTEQGDSAMYLCARAGATDTQYFGPGTRLTVL.

This clonotype was seen a handful of times. V usage is TRBV7-2 and J usage is TRBJ2-3; D perhaps matches TRBD2 (6 bases). The V end lost 4 bases, the J end lost 4 bases, and 18 bases lay between the germline ends. CDR3 length equals 16 residues. CDR1 is SGHTA and CDR2 is FQGNSA in the germline V gene. Here the CDR3 DNA reads TGTGCCAGCAGCTCCCAAGGATCGGGGGAGCCAGATACGCAGTATTTT. It translates to CASSSQGSGEPDTQYF.

The rearrangement links TRBV20-1 to TRBJ2-5, with D uncertain. This CDR3 is built from 15 residues. Germline V gene data show CDR1 as DFQATT and CDR2 as SNEGSKA (reference sequence). Trimming removed 5 bases from V and 0 bases from J, with 16 bases in between. In nucleotides, the CDR3 is TGCAGTGCTCAAGGCCCGATAGGTTACCAAGAGACCCAGTACTTC. This translates into CSAQGPIGYQETQYF.

V is TRBV4-1 and J is TRBJ1-5; D perhaps matches TRBD1 (6 bases). Trimming removed 0 bases at V and 7 bases at J, with 13 bases between. CDR1 MGHRA and CDR2 YSYEKL come from the germline V gene. The CDR3 contains 15 residues. For the CDR3, the DNA is TGCGCCAGCAGCCAAGATCCGGAGGGGGGCCAGCCCCAGCATTTT. It specifies CASSQDPEGGQPQHF.